There are a few counts of the clone carrying this T cell receptor beta chain. Its antigen is not known. This CDR3 comprises 14 residues. Deletions cut 2 bases from V and 2 bases from J, with 8 bases between. The germline CDR1 and CDR2 sequences are SGHRS and YFSETQ. These data come from a study of response to subunit inactivated influenza vaccine. MiXCR, applied by TCRdb to the RT-PCR reads, yields one record per CDR3 protein. The sample yields 150,000 or so distinct CDR3 sequences, around 11% seen once. General observations from the study: The authors suggested that every seasonal influenza vaccination recruits few new T cells.

The sample here was CD8+ T cells sorted from PBMCs, taken approximately 25 months after vaccination. This TCR derives from a man between 50 and 69 years old who received an inactivated influenza vaccine. The J gene is TRBJ2-1, the V gene TRBV5-1; possible D gene TRBD1, 5 bases. The CDR3 DNA follows: TGCGCCAGCAGCTTCGACAGTCCCTACAATGAGCAGTTCTTC. Its protein product is CASSFDSPYNEQFF.